This T cell receptor beta chain was identified in a study of blood T cells in healthy people across ages (dated by TCRdb to the mid-2010s). As for the study more broadly: In model experiments, template switching captured roughly one uniquely barcoded TCR beta cDNA molecule for every two T cells. Age-related changes in TCR beta repertoire diversity were measured in the study by deep sequencing normalized with unique cDNA molecular identifiers. The donors were split into four age groups: young (average approximately 16 years), middle-aged (over 35), aged (more than 60) and long-lived (under 85). For two donors (one aged 18 to 30 and one aged 80 or older), the study analyzed two additional independent replicas of 1 million unique cDNA reads from the same blood draw. What the work shows at the level of the full study, not this receptor alone: Compared with the aged group, the long-lived group had more naive CD4+ T cells, fewer expanded clones and increased TCR diversity, a pattern suggesting age selection. Donor CMV infection status was unknown, potentially confounding age-related changes in expanded clonotypes. There was a strong correlation between observed TCR beta diversity and the percentage of naive T cells measured by flow cytometry. Estimates of total diversity based on one million sequenced T cells were considered lower bounds and underestimates. Since profiling was done on bulk unsorted PBMCs, naive and antigen-experienced compartments could not be conclusively compared. As age increased, observed TCR beta diversity per million T cells dropped in a roughly linear way, and a significant reduction was already evident by age 40.

Library prep was done by 5' RACE. Sequencing instrument: Illumina HiSeq 2500. The second PCR ran for roughly 7 to 11 cycles and used a J-beta primer mix along with a sample-barcoded 5' primer. Each TCR beta cDNA molecule received a unique molecular identifier from a template-switch 5' adaptor carrying 12 random nucleotides. Each sample yielded at least 3 million CDR3-containing paired-end reads. All of the RNA was converted into first-strand cDNA using the Mint cDNA synthesis kit, with a TRBC-specific oligonucleotide serving as the primer. Following uracil-DNA glycosylase treatment, a first 18-cycle PCR with universal primers M1SS and BC2_uni_R was performed on all cDNA. Turning to the authors' computational methods: For normalization, 1 million high-quality reads, each with a distinct molecular identifier, were randomly selected from each sample. Instead of being binned into consensus sequences, reads with shared molecular identifiers were discarded. CDR3 identification, clonotype clustering and error correction used MiTCR with a Q25 quality threshold and the strictest error-elimination algorithm. A nonparametric unseen species model using Euler transformation provided a lower-bound estimate of total TCR beta diversity. TCRdb trimmed the raw reads at Q25, called clones with MiXCR and kept productive beta chains. Identical CDR3 protein sequences are pooled into one entry, listed with their most common genes and DNA. The V and J calls and clone size come from TCRdb's table, not from the authors' own analysis. The sample contains roughly 1,000,000 distinct CDR3 sequences, about 23% of them found a single time. Around 0.75% of the sample lies in the top ten.

The donors were roughly 39 Caucasian individuals from Russia, aged 6 to 90 years, who were systemically healthy. Each donor gave approximately 9.3 milliliters of peripheral blood, collected into EDTA-treated Vacutainer tubes. Ficoll-Paque density-gradient centrifugation was used to isolate PBMCs, with at least 6 million obtained per sample. Trizol reagent was used to extract total RNA from the PBMCs, yielding at least 6 micrograms per sample. For every donor, an aliquot of PBMCs went through flow cytometry to measure the percentages of naive CD45RAhigh/CD27high T cells. This clonotype turned up a few times. Its antigen target is currently unknown. No qualities accompany the bases; no much larger clone lies one base away. The germline V and J ends show losses of 4 bases and 5 bases respectively, and no gene match explains 1 base of the junction. As encoded in the germline V gene, CDR1 is SGHTA while CDR2 is FQGNSA. The CDR3 covers 13 residues, taking in both the cysteine and the phenylalanine. Just the 39-base CDR3 DNA is kept, in frame starting at base 1.

The same data also contributed to another study, on T cells of mothers and their children. Looking at the second paper: Nine systemically healthy Caucasian individuals, comprising three mothers and their six children, were included as donors. cDNA synthesis used all of the extracted RNA, with 1.5 ug of RNA in each 15 ul reaction. In the second PCR, the M1S primer introduced both the sample barcodes and 2-4 random nucleotides. Each mother yielded over 9 million TCR beta CDR3 reads and each child 2.5 million to 3.5 million reads. Thymic selection similarly shapes TCR recombination output in related and unrelated pairs, with minor effect from inherited differences. Related mother-child pairs always showed normalized repertoire overlap that was slightly higher than in unrelated mother-child pairs, though the difference was never significant. Persistent microchimeric T cell clones were not detected, at a sensitivity of about 99 clones per million clonotypes. The study used deep NGS to compare TCR beta repertoires of mothers and children, seeking features distinguishing related mother-child pairs from unrelated individuals. Mothers averaged roughly 36 +/- 4 years of age and children averaged about 10 +/- 4 years. After adapter ligation with NEBNext reagents, the libraries were sequenced on Illumina HiSeq 2000 with 100+100 nt paired-end reads. Mother and child libraries were prepared a month apart and sequenced in separate runs to prevent cross-contamination. Between about 500,000 and 2,100,000 distinct TCR beta clonotypes were identified per donor. Naive TCR beta clonotypes were estimated from low-frequency clonotypes matched to each donor's FACS-determined naive share, without sorting.

The TCR originated in a girl aged 2-10 years in good health. Sequenced: blood. Here the chain combines TRBV7-2 and TRBJ1-5; the junction holds 8 bases that match TRBD1. This receptor carries the CDR3 CASSWDRYQPQHF. In nucleotides, the sequence is TGTGCCAGCAGCTGGGACAGGTATCAGCCCCAGCATTTT.